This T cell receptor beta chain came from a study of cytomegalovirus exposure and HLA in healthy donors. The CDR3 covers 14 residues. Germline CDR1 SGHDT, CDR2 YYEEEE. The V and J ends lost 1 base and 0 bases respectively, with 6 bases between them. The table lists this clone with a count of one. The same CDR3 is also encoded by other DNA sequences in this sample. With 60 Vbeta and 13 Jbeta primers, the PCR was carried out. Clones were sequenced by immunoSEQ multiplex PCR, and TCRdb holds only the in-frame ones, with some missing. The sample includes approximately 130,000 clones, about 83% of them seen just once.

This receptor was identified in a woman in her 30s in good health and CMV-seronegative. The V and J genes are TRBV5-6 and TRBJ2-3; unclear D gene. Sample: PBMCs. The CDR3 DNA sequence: TGTGCCAGCAGCTTGTCGTTAAGCACAGATACGCAGTATTTT. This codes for CASSLSLSTDTQYF.